The T cell receptor (beta chain) described here comes from a study of glioma-infiltrating T cells after dendritic cell vaccination (dated by TCRdb to the mid-2010s). Context from the whole study: The cohort comprised approximately 15 glioblastoma patients from Phase I and II dendritic cell vaccination trials, 9 newly diagnosed and 6 with recurrent disease. Survival after dendritic cell vaccination was correlated with TCR sequencing metrics such as TIL content and the overlap between tumor and blood repertoires. The vaccine consisted of monocyte-derived dendritic cells cultured less than 9 days with IL-4 and GM-CSF, then pulsed overnight with autologous tumor lysate. Tumor-infiltrating lymphocyte content was quantified and tumor and blood repertoires were compared in dendritic cell-vaccinated glioblastoma patients by deep sequencing of TCR beta CDR3 regions. Patients received three intradermal dendritic cell vaccine injections at biweekly intervals in the arm below the axilla. Autologous tumor lysate-pulsed dendritic cell vaccination was administered to the patients between about 2003 and 2012.

Taken with the paper, the label for time point translates to: after dendritic cell vaccination, including at tumor progression/relapse. Selection of patients required sufficient residual fresh-frozen tumor tissue and over two years of available survival data. Although molecular status otherwise differed among the glioblastoma patients, no patient had an isocitrate dehydrogenase mutation. PBMC collection took place before vaccination, two weeks after the third vaccination, and at tumor progression if progression occurred. Genomic DNA was extracted with the Qiagen DNeasy Blood extraction Kit. Summary of the overall study and its limitations: No direct relationship between TCR clonality and survival was found, suggesting that a diverse polyclonal response may matter. The three-group TCR overlap response model was described as speculative and requiring prospective validation. After dendritic cell vaccination, a higher estimated pretreatment TIL content predicted longer time to progression and longer overall survival. The cohort was small and heterogeneous, and full blood and tumor sets were available for few patients, with initial-recurrent tumor pairs available for even fewer patients.

The immunoSEQ assay amplified TCRB CDR3 regions from approximately 1.8 micrograms of genomic DNA, or from all available DNA when less than that amount was available. The multiplex PCR relied on 60 forward primers for TCR V beta segments and 13 reverse primers for J beta segments. Synthetic control templates were spiked into each sample at limiting dilution to estimate reads per starting template. The Illumina HiSeq System generated sequencing reads of 87 bp. In the source study's methods: PCR and sequencing errors were removed by a nearest neighbor algorithm that merged closely related sequences. TCR overlap was measured as the percentage of unique tumor TCR beta sequences that were also present in the peripheral blood of the same patient. What TCRdb holds here is the immuneACCESS table cut down to in-frame rearrangements. Part of the clones is not present; checked against another copy, under half of the missing clones reflect an unresolved V gene, and the others are unexplained. V and J calls and clone size follow that table, whereas D and trimming were derived from the DNA. The sample table contains 85,000 to 100,000 clones; only one count was recorded for approximately 75% of them. Together, the top ten hold 2.1% of the sample.

According to the germline V gene, CDR1 reads SNHLY and CDR2 reads FYNNEI. The CDR3 covers 14 residues, taking in both the cysteine and the phenylalanine. Only the CDR3 DNA stays, 42 bases, in frame from base 1. The V end loses 3 bases and the J end loses 0 bases, and a stretch of 6 bases separates them. This clone is a singleton in its sample. No antigen is known for it. Base qualities are not provided; no much larger clone lies one nucleotide away. The receptor comes from a human donor with glioblastoma. The rearranged segments are TRBV2 and TRBJ2-1; possibly the D gene is TRBD2, per 5 matching bases. The starting material was blood, obtained after dendritic cell vaccination. The DNA sequence follows: TGTGCCAGCAGTGAGGCGGGCTCCTACAATGAGCAGTTCTTC. This translates into CASSEAGSYNEQFF.